Only a few counts were recorded for the clone carrying this TCR beta chain. This sample stems from a study of regulatory T cells in long-lasting Graves disease. With iRepertoire HTBI primers and Arm-PCR of CDR3 regions, TCR beta libraries were built. TCRdb reanalysed the multiplex PCR reads using MiXCR and keeps one entry per CDR3 protein. The sample carries about 400,000 distinct CDR3 sequences, roughly 16% recorded once. As for time point: newly diagnosed GD, antithyroid drugs for less than 3 months. From PBMCs, RNA was extracted and then used to make the TCR library. The sample also formed part of further work on T cells in Graves' hyperthyroidism and ophthalmopathy.

The TCR originated in a woman between 18 and 29 years old with Graves disease. The sequences come from peripheral blood mononuclear cells (PBMCs), collected at new diagnosis, from a patient treated with antithyroid drugs.

The CDR3 DNA is TGTGCCAGCAGCCCCCGGACAGGGCCTTCCTACGAGCAGTACTTC. Its translation: CASSPRTGPSYEQYF. The chain combines TRBV5-5 with TRBJ2-7; 8 bases line up with TRBD1. Germline V gives CDR1 SGHKS, CDR2 YYEKEE (reference sequence). The length of the CDR3 is 15 residues. V shed 4 bases and J 1 base; nucleotides not matched to a gene: 7.